Shown below are 3 T cell receptor beta chains from a single sample sequenced in a study of blood T cell repertoires in COVID-19. Sequenced by immunoSEQ multiplex PCR; TCRdb stores in-frame clones only, minus some. The profile covers 250,000 to 350,000 clones, with approximately 87% appearing a single time and approximately 7.8% taken by the ten largest. Source material: peripheral blood. These receptors came from a woman aged 45-59 years who had recovered from COVID-19.

The chain links TRBV7-7 to TRBJ2-2; 10 positions agree with TRBD2. The CDR3 runs 16 residues. V lost 2 bases and J lost 7; bases outside the gene matches: 7. Germline V CDR1 and CDR2: SSHAT, FNYEAQ (reference sequence). The CDR3 sequence is CASSLSPAGGSGELFF. The CDR3 DNA is TGTGCCAGCAGCTTAAGCCCAGCGGGGGGGAGCGGGGAGCTGTTTTTT.

The V call is TRBV11-3, the J call TRBJ2-3; 14 nucleotides align to TRBD2. The junction had 5 bases not matched to a gene; V was cut back by 5 bases and J by 4 bases. The CDR3 is 16 residues long. CDR1 is SGHNT, CDR2 YENEEA, per germline. This chain's CDR3 is CASSPGLAGGPDTQYF. The CDR3 bases are TGTGCCAGCAGCCCCGGACTAGCGGGAGGTCCAGATACGCAGTATTTT.

V is TRBV5-6 and J is TRBJ2-1; 10 nucleotides agree with TRBD2. CDR3 length: 16 residues. With V trimmed by 5 bases and J by 2 bases, 7 bases remained unmatched. Germline values: CDR1 SGHDT, CDR2 YYEEEE. CDR3 DNA: TGTGCCAGCAGTTCTGGAGGGACTAGCGCCTACAATGAGCAGTTCTTC. This sequence encodes CASSSGGTSAYNEQFF.